The source of this T cell receptor (beta chain) is a study of Graves' ophthalmopathy and Graves' hyperthyroidism. Study-wide results and limits: Blood also harbored most expanded thyroid clonotypes above 0.001 frequency. Sensitivity reached 87.88% and specificity approximately 81% for a 13-signature model separating ophthalmopathy from stable hyperthyroidism.

The PBMCs were taken from approximately 9 ml of fresh peripheral blood. CDR1 and CDR2 (germline): MNHNS, SASEGT. V was pared by 1 base and J by 1 base, with 8 bases between. This CDR3 has 14 residues. The sequenced template was RNA, covering the TCR beta CDR3 region. HTBI primers were used in a first-round RT-PCR, which preceded a second-round multiplex PCR. MiXCR, run by TCRdb on the multiplex PCR reads, gives a single entry per CDR3 protein. The sample has under 350,000 distinct CDR3 sequences, under 20% seen once; the top ten hold 9% to 15%. This clonotype came up many times. Its cognate antigen is unknown.

The rearrangement uses TRBV6-1 and TRBJ2-7; D uncertain. The sequencing input was peripheral blood. This receptor was identified in an adult man with Graves' ophthalmopathy. The CDR3 here is CASSEVANSYEQYF. The CDR3 DNA is TGTGCCAGCAGTGAAGTAGCCAATTCCTACGAGCAGTACTTC.